The T cell receptor beta chain under discussion was sequenced for a study of early T cells in non-severe SARS-CoV-2 infection. The overall study: Alpha and beta chains were unpaired, from unsorted whole-blood bulk RNA.

Unique molecular identifier tags were affixed to discrete cDNA molecules. TCRdb reprocessed the 5' RACE reads with MiXCR, giving one entry per CDR3 protein. The sample records nearly 70,000 distinct CDR3 sequences, roughly 4.5% being singletons. There are many counts of this clonotype. Antigen specificity is unknown. CDR1 is MNHEY, CDR2 SVGAGI, per germline. Trimming shortened V by 7 bases and J by 9 bases, and 10 bases separated the two germline ends. This CDR3 region has 11 residues. Study-wide results and caveats: Matching results from VDJdb favored anti-spike CD8 responses, leaving private and CD4 specificities undetected.

This receptor was taken from an adult who was a healthcare worker with PCR-confirmed SARS-CoV-2 infection or an uninfected control (not recorded which). The donor label of this sample is uncertain. The sample here was whole blood, taken at baseline. The chain couples TRBV6-5 to TRBJ2-1; D is undetermined. The CDR3 nucleotides read TGTGCCAGCACCTCTGGGATTGAGCAGTTCTTC. Residues: CASTSGIEQFF.